This T cell receptor (beta chain) is drawn from a study of blood T cell repertoires in COVID-19. About the research overall: Sources were T cells, B-cell-depleted T cells, or PBMCs; the material itself was cDNA or gDNA.

This CDR3 has 11 residues. Looked up from germline, CDR1 is SGHAT and CDR2 is FQNNGV. Trimming stripped 1 base from V and 10 bases from J, with 7 bases between. Repertoires were generated with immunoSEQ multiplex PCR, while TCRdb's copy carries only in-frame clones and drops some. The repertoire includes approximately 170,000 clones, 80% to 90% of them detected once, and over 3.5% sits in the top ten. The sequence derives from a man aged 18 to 30 with active or convalescent COVID-19. Sequenced material: peripheral blood. The V gene is TRBV11-2, the J gene TRBJ1-2; D remains unclear. The CDR3 region has the DNA TGTGCCAGCAGCTTAGCAGCGAACTACACCTTC. Amino acid sequence: CASSLAANYTF.